This T cell receptor beta chain is drawn from a study of blood T cell repertoires in COVID-19. The repertoire was sequenced with immunoSEQ multiplex PCR; TCRdb's copy has only in-frame clones and lacks some. The table shows about 370,000 clones, with 85% to 90% occurring only once. Participants came from some 23 US areas, aged roughly 18 to 89 years. Participant-reported clinical history was the basis for cohort assignment. From germline, CDR1 is KGHSH and CDR2 LQKENI. Trimming cost V 2 bases and J 2 bases, with 7 bases left between them. The CDR3 consists of 13 residues. Sequencing was done on a sample of PBMCs or T cells enriched from blood (not recorded which). This chain connects TRBV18 to TRBJ2-7; no clear D gene. The receptor was isolated from a young man who had recovered from COVID-19. The CDR3 DNA reads TGTGCCAGCTCACCAGGGCCCCCCTACGAGCAGTACTTC. It encodes CASSPGPPYEQYF.